A single T cell receptor beta chain is shown here with its context. Its antigen is unknown. The sample has other DNA sequences that encode this CDR3 too. The record originates from a study of shared clonotypes between healthy human individuals. Study-level background: CD4 naive and memory got three plates each, CD8 naive two, CD8 memory one. Whole-study results and caveats: Exclusively blood specimens were collected; tissue repertoires likely differ. A handful of donors shared approximately 5% of their naive CD4 clonotypes.

Germline values: CDR1 SGHNT, CDR2 YYREEE (reference sequence). This CDR3 has 13 amino acids. V lost 4 bases, J lost 3 bases, and 9 bases lay in between. Researchers ran the assay at a deep level. Only in-frame clones appear in the TCRdb table, and some are missing; sequencing was by immunoSEQ multiplex PCR. The sample holds about 2.3 million clones, 85% to 95% seen once. The receptor's source is a man between 18 and 35 years old in good health. Some clones in this sample may be carry-over from other donors' samples. What was sequenced was naive CD4+ T cells from PBMCs. Subset described: CD45RA+ positively selected. This sequence joins TRBV5-4 and TRBJ2-3; D possibly uses TRBD1 or TRBD2 (5 bases each). CDR3 in DNA: TGTGCCAGCAGCAAGGGACCAACAGATACGCAGTATTTT. The encoded protein is CASSKGPTDTQYF.